This TCR beta chain was profiled in a study of T cells of healthy individuals. A single record per CDR3 protein comes from TCRdb applying MiXCR to the 5' RACE reads. The sample includes more than 85,000 distinct CDR3 sequences, roughly 15% of them seen just once. The TCR was taken from a human donor in good health.

The CDR3 region is CASSRTSGNTDTQYF. In DNA, the CDR3 is TGTGCCAGCAGCCGGACTAGCGGGAACACAGATACGCAGTATTTT. This chain uses TRBV7-9 with TRBJ2-3; 12 bases match TRBD2. V was pared by 5 bases and J by 2 bases, with 2 bases of the junction left unmatched. The germline CDR1 and CDR2 sequences are SEHNR and FQNEAQ (reference sequence). The CDR3 totals 15 residues.